Below, 3 T cell receptor beta chains from the same sample are listed, as sequenced in a study of cytomegalovirus exposure and HLA in healthy donors. Primers for the PCR totalled 60 Vbeta and 13 Jbeta. Produced via immunoSEQ multiplex PCR; TCRdb's table is partial and in-frame only. The table records about 100,000 clones, around 85% of them present only once. Material for sequencing was PBMCs. The receptors were sampled from a man younger than 45 in good health and CMV-seronegative.

The chain recombines TRBV2 with TRBJ2-2; the D gene is possibly TRBD2 (6 bases). The CDR3 loop spans 16 amino acids. Germline CDR1 SNHLY, CDR2 FYNNEI. V lost 4 bases to trimming and J lost 3 bases, with 15 bases between them. CDR3 sequence reads: CASSAVERADTGELFF. CDR3 coding DNA: TGTGCCAGCAGTGCAGTGGAGCGGGCCGACACCGGGGAGCTGTTTTTT.

The chain uses TRBV14 and TRBJ2-5, with TRBD1 as a possible D gene (5 bases). Trimming took off 1 base at V and 4 bases at J, with 7 bases between the two ends. This CDR3 spans 13 amino acids. CDR1 and CDR2 (germline): SGHDN, FVKESK. The CDR3 bases are TGTGCCAGCAGCCAAGGAACAGGAGAGACCCAGTACTTC. It codes for CASSQGTGETQYF.

This clone has more than one count but fewer than ten. The chain links TRBV30 to TRBJ2-6, with D possibly being TRBD1 (5 bases). Deletions cut 4 bases from V and 0 bases from J, with 22 bases between. This CDR3 is built from 19 residues. Germline values: CDR1 GTSNPN, CDR2 SVGIG (reference sequence). For the CDR3, the DNA is TGTGCCTGGACCCCCGACAGAGGCAGAACCCGCTCTGGGGCCAACGTCCTGACTTTC. It specifies CAWTPDRGRTRSGANVLTF.